This T cell receptor (beta chain) comes out of a study of neurological immune-mediated disorders. Study observations and caveats: No CDR3 amino acid sequences recurred among expanded clones across subjects, suggesting private repertoires in all groups.

There were approximately 900,000 CD4+ or CD8+ T cells used in the sorted libraries. TCRdb recomputed calls from the 5' RACE reads with MiXCR, one row per CDR3 protein. The table lists about 40,000 distinct CDR3 sequences, 14% of them singletons. This clonotype was seen at least ten times. Its target is unknown. The specimen was CD4+ T cells from blood. This clonotype originated in a woman aged 55-75 years with HTLV-1-associated myelopathy (HAM/TSP).

The CDR3 nucleotides read TGCGCCAGCAGCTTGTCGGCCGGGACCTACGAGCAGTACTTC. Translation: CASSLSAGTYEQYF. This rearrangement joins TRBV5-1 to TRBJ2-7, with D possibly matching TRBD2 (5 bases). Germline V lookup: CDR1 SGHRS, CDR2 YFSETQ. The CDR3 consists of 14 residues. Between the trimmed V and J ends, which lost 1 base and 2 bases, there was a span of 10 bases.